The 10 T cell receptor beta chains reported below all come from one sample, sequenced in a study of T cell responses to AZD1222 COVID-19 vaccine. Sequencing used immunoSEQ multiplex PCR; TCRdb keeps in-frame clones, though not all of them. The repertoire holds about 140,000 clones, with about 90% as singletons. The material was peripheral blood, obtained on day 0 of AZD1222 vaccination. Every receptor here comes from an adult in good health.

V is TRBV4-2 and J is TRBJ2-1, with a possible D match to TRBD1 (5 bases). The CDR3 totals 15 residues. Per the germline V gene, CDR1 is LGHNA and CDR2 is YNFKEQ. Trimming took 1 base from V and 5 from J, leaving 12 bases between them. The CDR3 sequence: CASSQGTLQDNEQFF. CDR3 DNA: TGTGCCAGCAGCCAAGGGACCCTACAGGACAATGAGCAGTTCTTC.

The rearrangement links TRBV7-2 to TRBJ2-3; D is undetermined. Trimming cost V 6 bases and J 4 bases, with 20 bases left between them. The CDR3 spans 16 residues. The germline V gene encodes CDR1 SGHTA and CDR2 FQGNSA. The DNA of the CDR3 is TGTGCCAGCAGGACCGCTGGTGGTCCTGCGCCAGATACGCAGTATTTT. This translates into CASRTAGGPAPDTQYF.

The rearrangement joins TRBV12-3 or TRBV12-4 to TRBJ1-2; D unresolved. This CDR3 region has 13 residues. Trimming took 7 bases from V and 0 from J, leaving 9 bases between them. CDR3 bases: TGTGCCAGCACCCTACATCCTAACTATGGCTACACCTTC. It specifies CASTLHPNYGYTF.

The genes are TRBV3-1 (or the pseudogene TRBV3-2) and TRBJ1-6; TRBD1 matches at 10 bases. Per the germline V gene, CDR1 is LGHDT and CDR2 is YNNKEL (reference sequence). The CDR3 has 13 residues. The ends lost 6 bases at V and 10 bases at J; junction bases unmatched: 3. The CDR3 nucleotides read TGTGCCAGCAGACGGGACAGGGGCTCACCCCTCCACTTT. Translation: CASRRDRGSPLHF.

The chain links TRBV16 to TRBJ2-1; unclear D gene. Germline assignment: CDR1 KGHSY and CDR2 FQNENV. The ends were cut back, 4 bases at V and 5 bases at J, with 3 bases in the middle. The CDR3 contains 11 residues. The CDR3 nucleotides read TGTGCCAGCAGCCCGAACAATGAGCAGTTCTTC. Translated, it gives CASSPNNEQFF. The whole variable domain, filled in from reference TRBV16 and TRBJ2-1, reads GEEVAQTPKHLVRGEGQKAKLYCAPIKGHSYVFWYQQVLKNEFKFLISFQNENVFDETGMPKERFSAKCLPNSPCSLEIQATKLEDSAVYFCASSPNNEQFFGPGTRLTVL.

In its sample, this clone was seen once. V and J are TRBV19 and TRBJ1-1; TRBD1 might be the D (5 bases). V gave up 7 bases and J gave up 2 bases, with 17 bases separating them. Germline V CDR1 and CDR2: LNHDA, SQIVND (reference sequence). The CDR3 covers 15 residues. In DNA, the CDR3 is TGTGCCAGTATGGGATATTTGACAGAAAACACTGAAGCTTTCTTT. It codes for CASMGYLTENTEAFF.

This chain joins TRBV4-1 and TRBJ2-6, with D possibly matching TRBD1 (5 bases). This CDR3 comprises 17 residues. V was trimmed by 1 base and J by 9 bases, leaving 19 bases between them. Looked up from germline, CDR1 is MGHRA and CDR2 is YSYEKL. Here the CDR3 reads CASSQVPPRVEDNVLTF. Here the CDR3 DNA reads TGCGCCAGCAGCCAAGTCCCCCCCAGGGTAGAGGACAACGTCCTGACTTTC.

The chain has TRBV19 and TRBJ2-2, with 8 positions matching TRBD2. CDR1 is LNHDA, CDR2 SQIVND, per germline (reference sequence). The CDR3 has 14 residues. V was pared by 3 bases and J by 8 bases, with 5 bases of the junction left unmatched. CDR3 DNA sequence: TGTGCCAGTAGTATCACTAGCGGATCGGGGGAGCTGTTTTTT. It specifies CASSITSGSGELFF.

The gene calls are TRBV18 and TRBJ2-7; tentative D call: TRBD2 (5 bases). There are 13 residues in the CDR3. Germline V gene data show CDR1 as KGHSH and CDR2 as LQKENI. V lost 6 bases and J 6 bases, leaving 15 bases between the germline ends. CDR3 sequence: CASSLAGLGEQYF. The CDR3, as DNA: TGTGCCAGCTCCCTAGCCGGTTTAGGCGAGCAGTACTTC.

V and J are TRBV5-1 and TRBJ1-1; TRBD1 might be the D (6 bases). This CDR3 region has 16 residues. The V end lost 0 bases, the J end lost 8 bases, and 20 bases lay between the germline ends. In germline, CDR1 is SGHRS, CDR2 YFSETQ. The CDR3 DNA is TGCGCCAGCAGCTTGGCCGATTACAGTCAGGGGAAGGAAGCTTTCTTT. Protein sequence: CASSLADYSQGKEAFF.